The 25 T cell receptor beta chains below were found in one sample sequenced in a study of blood T cell repertoires in COVID-19. The table came from immunoSEQ multiplex PCR; TCRdb's copy has only in-frame clones and leaves some out. This table holds roughly 140,000 clones, around 83% found once. Sequencing input: peripheral blood. The source of these receptors is a woman aged 45-60 years in a cohort sampled during active or convalescent COVID-19.

The CDR3 DNA reads TGTGCCAGCAGTTGGTTGGCGGGACTAGGGGAGACCCAGTACTTC. As protein: CASSWLAGLGETQYF. The chain employs TRBV6-2 or TRBV6-3 and TRBJ2-5, with TRBD2 matching over 8 bases. CDR3 length: 15 amino acids. V was pared by 4 bases and J by 5 bases, with 9 bases of the junction left unmatched. Looked up from germline, CDR1 is MNHEY and CDR2 is SVGEGT.

The chain couples TRBV29-1 to TRBJ1-2; tentatively, D is TRBD1 (6 bases). V lost 1 base, J lost 4 bases, and 16 bases lay in between. Germline CDR1 is SQVTM and CDR2 is ANQGSEA. There are 15 residues in the CDR3. CDR3 nucleotides: TGCAGCGTTGAAGCCCCCCCGAACAGGGCCTATGGCTACACCTTC. This codes for CSVEAPPNRAYGYTF.

The chain uses TRBV12-3 or TRBV12-4 and TRBJ2-1; D is possibly TRBD1 (6 bases). Trimming pared 7 bases from V and 13 bases from J, leaving 17 bases between. This CDR3 region has 12 residues. CDR3 DNA: TGTGCCAGCACTAGTTTGGAACAGGGACAGTTCTTC. Its translation is CASTSLEQGQFF.

V usage is TRBV9 and J usage is TRBJ2-3, with D perhaps TRBD1 (5 bases). There are 15 residues in the CDR3. V was trimmed by 0 bases and J by 6 bases, leaving 14 bases between them. Germline CDR1 SGDLS, CDR2 YYNGEE. CDR3 bases: TGTGCCAGCAGCGTAGGACCCCAGGGTGGGGATACGCAGTATTTT. It yields the protein CASSVGPQGGDTQYF.

This clone was found once. The chain carries TRBV5-8 and TRBJ1-5; 8 nucleotides align to TRBD1. Trimming cost V 5 bases and J 2 bases; bases outside gene matches: 0. Per the germline V gene, CDR1 is SGHTS and CDR2 is YDEGEE. This CDR3 comprises 13 residues. CDR3 sequence reads: CASRGQGNQPQHF. The CDR3, as DNA: TGTGCCAGCAGGGGACAGGGCAATCAGCCCCAGCATTTT. The whole variable domain, filled in from reference TRBV5-8 and TRBJ1-5, reads EAGVTQSPTHLIKTRGQQATLRCSPISGHTSVYWYQQALGLGLQFLLWYDEGEERNRGNFPPRFSGRQFPNYSSELNVNALELEDSALYLCASRGQGNQPQHFGDGTRLSIL.

This clone was detected once. The chain couples TRBV2 to TRBJ1-4, with a weak D call TRBD1 (5 bases). V lost 5 bases to trimming and J lost 7 bases, with 17 bases between them. There are 15 residues in the CDR3. CDR1 and CDR2 (germline): SNHLY, FYNNEI. CDR3 region: CASSILAGEGEKLFF. CDR3 DNA: TGTGCCAGCAGTATTTTAGCGGGGGAGGGTGAAAAACTGTTTTTT.

The V call is TRBV12-5, the J call TRBJ1-2, with D possibly matching TRBD1 (6 bases). This CDR3 is built from 17 residues. Trimming removed 6 bases from V and 2 bases from J, with 22 bases in between. The germline V gene encodes CDR1 LGHNT and CDR2 FRNRAP. The CDR3 loop is CASGLMSPDRWNYGYTF. The CDR3 coding sequence is TGTGCTAGTGGGTTGATGTCCCCAGACAGGTGGAACTATGGCTACACCTTC.

This chain links TRBV10-1 with TRBJ2-2; possible D gene TRBD1, 5 bases. The germline V gene has CDR1 WNHNN and CDR2 SYGVQD (reference sequence). CDR3 length equals 15 residues. V was shortened by 5 bases and J by 4 bases, with 14 bases between the two germline ends. CDR3 amino acids: CASSLRQGGTGELFF. Here the CDR3 DNA reads TGCGCCAGCAGTTTGCGGCAGGGCGGCACCGGGGAGCTGTTTTTT.

This sequence joins TRBV3-1 (or the pseudogene TRBV3-2) and TRBJ1-2; no firm D call. Germline CDR1 reads LGHDT; CDR2 reads YNNKEL (reference sequence). The ends were cut back, 1 base at V and 3 bases at J, with 9 bases in the middle. The CDR3 contains 14 residues. The CDR3 region has the DNA TGTGCCAGCAGCCAAGGTCGGGTGTACTATGGCTACACCTTC. It translates to CASSQGRVYYGYTF.

This chain uses TRBV30 with TRBJ2-1; D is undetermined. The V and J ends lost 2 bases and 0 bases respectively, with 8 bases between them. CDR1 GTSNPN and CDR2 SVGIG come from the germline V gene (reference sequence). The CDR3 sequence is 14 residues long. The CDR3 nucleotides read TGTGCCTGGAGTCTGGCCAGCTCCTACAATGAGCAGTTCTTC. This encodes CAWSLASSYNEQFF.

The J gene is TRBJ1-5, the V gene TRBV18; D is unclear. The CDR3 has 14 residues. V was cut by 5 bases and J by 3 bases, with 11 bases left in between. CDR1 and CDR2 from the germline V gene are KGHSH and LQKENI. CDR3 in amino acids: CASSLADLNQPQHF. The DNA of the CDR3 is TGTGCCAGCTCATTAGCGGACCTCAATCAGCCCCAGCATTTT.

This chain joins TRBV5-1 and TRBJ2-5, with 7 bases that match TRBD2. V lost 4 bases and J lost 3; bases outside the gene matches: 6. CDR1 is SGHRS, CDR2 YFSETQ, per germline. This CDR3 contains 14 residues. In DNA, the CDR3 is TGCGCCAGCAGCCCCGGGGGAGGGGAAGAGACCCAGTACTTC. The encoded protein is CASSPGGGEETQYF.

V usage is TRBV5-4 and J usage is TRBJ2-2, with 8 bases matching TRBD1. V shed 4 bases and J 6 bases; nucleotides not matched to a gene: 8. CDR1 and CDR2 (germline): SGHNT, YYREEE (reference sequence). The CDR3 loop spans 15 amino acids. CDR3 region: CASSTRQGISGELFF. The CDR3 DNA sequence: TGTGCCAGCAGCACCCGACAGGGGATTTCCGGGGAGCTGTTTTTT.

This clone has only a few counts. The genes are TRBV3-1 (or the pseudogene TRBV3-2) and TRBJ1-2; 9 nucleotides line up with TRBD1. V shed 4 bases and J 8 bases; nucleotides not matched to a gene: 17. The germline V gene has CDR1 LGHDT and CDR2 YNNKEL (reference sequence). The CDR3 runs 17 residues. The CDR3 DNA reads TGTGCCAGCAGCCGCACTCCCGGGGCACAGGGGGCGCCCGGCTACACCTTC. Its translation is CASSRTPGAQGAPGYTF.

This clone has just a few counts. V gene TRBV6-5 combines with J gene TRBJ2-1; maybe TRBD1 (5 bases). This CDR3 comprises 12 residues. Trimming took off 7 bases at V and 3 bases at J, with 7 bases between the two ends. Germline V lookup: CDR1 MNHEY, CDR2 SVGAGI. The CDR3 region is CASKDNYNEQFF. In DNA form, the CDR3 reads TGTGCCAGCAAGGACAACTACAATGAGCAGTTCTTC.

The chain has TRBV6-5 and TRBJ1-2; D possibly corresponds to TRBD1 (6 bases). Germline V lookup: CDR1 MNHEY, CDR2 SVGAGI. V lost 7 bases and J 4 bases, leaving 13 bases between the germline ends. The CDR3 length is 13 residues. The CDR3 bases are TGTGCCAGCACTGGGGACAAACTCTATGGCTACACCTTC. It is translated as CASTGDKLYGYTF.

This clone was seen a handful of times. The V gene is TRBV30, the J gene TRBJ2-1, with D tentatively TRBD2 (6 bases). The V gene lost 4 bases and the J gene lost 3 bases, with 25 bases spanning the gap. Germline V gene sequence: CDR1 GTSNPN, CDR2 SVGIG (reference sequence). The length of the CDR3 is 18 residues. CDR3 DNA sequence: TGTGCCTGGATTCTCGGACTAACAACCCCCCGCCGCTACAATGAGCAGTTCTTC. This codes for CAWILGLTTPRRYNEQFF.

This chain links TRBV7-9 with TRBJ2-2; TRBD1 is a possible D gene (6 bases). Germline V gene sequence: CDR1 SEHNR, CDR2 FQNEAQ (reference sequence). The CDR3 has 14 amino acids. The V gene lost 3 bases and the J gene lost 3 bases, with 8 bases spanning the gap. Here the CDR3 DNA reads TGTGCCAGCAGCTTGGACAGCGACACCGGGGAGCTGTTTTTT. Its translation is CASSLDSDTGELFF.

This clone was seen just once. Here the CDR3 reads CASSFSADTQYF. The CDR3, as DNA: TGTGCCAGCAGCTTTTCGGCAGATACGCAGTATTTT. The rearrangement joins TRBV7-2 to TRBJ2-3; D remains ambiguous. The CDR3 is 12 residues long. V was clipped by 3 bases and J by 4 bases, with 5 bases between them. CDR1 is SGHTA and CDR2 is FQGNSA in the germline V gene.

The chain employs TRBV6-6 and TRBJ1-5, with unresolved D. Trimming cost V 5 bases and J 7 bases, with 18 bases left between them. The CDR3 covers 15 residues. Looked up from germline, CDR1 is MNHNY and CDR2 is SVGAGI (reference sequence). DNA for the CDR3: TGTGCCAGCAGTGAGCCTGGACTTGTGTTCCAGCCCCAGCATTTT. Translating it yields CASSEPGLVFQPQHF.

The chain combines TRBV5-8 with TRBJ2-7; TRBD1 matches at 9 bases. The V segment lost 0 bases and the J segment 7 bases; nucleotides outside the gene matches: 14. The germline V gene has CDR1 SGHTS and CDR2 YDEGEE. The CDR3 length is 17 residues. The CDR3 region is CASSLALAGQGTAEQYF. For the CDR3, the DNA is TGTGCCAGCAGCTTGGCCTTGGCGGGACAGGGTACTGCGGAGCAGTACTTC.

This chain links TRBV11-2 with TRBJ1-1, with D hard to call. Germline lookup yields CDR1 SGHAT and CDR2 FQNNGV. Deletions cut 1 base from V and 0 bases from J, with 9 bases between. The CDR3 extends over 15 amino acids. The CDR3 DNA reads as TGTGCCAGCAGCTTAGTCCGTAGATTGAACACTGAAGCTTTCTTT. It encodes CASSLVRRLNTEAFF.

J is TRBJ1-1 and V is TRBV18; 10 bases map to TRBD1. The CDR3 length is 17 residues. Trimming at V came to 3 bases and at J to 5 bases, leaving 12 bases not matched to a gene. CDR1 is KGHSH, CDR2 LQKENI, per germline. The CDR3 DNA sequence: TGTGCCAGCTCACCGGGAGGGACAGGGGCCTGGGTAACTGAAGCTTTCTTT. Translation gives CASSPGGTGAWVTEAFF.

This clone was recorded a few times. The J gene is TRBJ1-3, the V gene TRBV27; tentative D call: TRBD1 (5 bases). The CDR3 sequence is 15 residues long. Per germline, CDR1 MNHEY and CDR2 SMNVEV (reference sequence). V lost 3 bases and J 1 base, leaving 10 bases between the germline ends. CDR3: CASSFRGGSGNTIYF. The CDR3 DNA sequence: TGTGCCAGCAGTTTCCGGGGGGGGTCTGGAAACACCATATATTTT.

The V call is TRBV2, the J call TRBJ2-7, with D possibly matching TRBD1 (6 bases). The CDR3 runs 12 residues. V was cut by 7 bases and J by 4 bases, with 11 bases left in between. In germline, CDR1 is SNHLY, CDR2 FYNNEI. CDR3 protein: CASNRVGYEQYF. The DNA of the CDR3 is TGTGCCAGCAACAGGGTAGGATACGAGCAGTACTTC. Based on the CDR3 plus reference TRBV2 and TRBJ2-7, the full variable domain is EPEVTQTPSHQVTQMGQEVILRCVPISNHLYFYWYRQILGQKVEFLVSFYNNEISEKSEIFDDQFSVERPDGSNFTLKIRSTKLEDSAMYFCASNRVGYEQYFGPGTRLTVT.